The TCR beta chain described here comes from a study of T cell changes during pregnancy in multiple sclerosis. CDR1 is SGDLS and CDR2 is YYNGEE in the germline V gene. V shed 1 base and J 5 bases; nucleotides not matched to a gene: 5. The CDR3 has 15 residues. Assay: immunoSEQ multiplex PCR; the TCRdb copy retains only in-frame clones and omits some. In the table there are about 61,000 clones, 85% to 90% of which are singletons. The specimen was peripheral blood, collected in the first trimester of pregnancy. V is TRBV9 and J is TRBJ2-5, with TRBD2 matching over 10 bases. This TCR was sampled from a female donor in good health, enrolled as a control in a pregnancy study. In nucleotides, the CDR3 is TGTGCCAGCAGCGTATGGAGCGGGGGGGCGGAGACCCAGTACTTC. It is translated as CASSVWSGGAETQYF.